A single sample gave rise to the 21 T cell receptor beta chains below, sequenced in a study of blood T cell repertoires in COVID-19. Using immunoSEQ multiplex PCR, the repertoire was profiled, and TCRdb retains in-frame clones only, with some absent. The table records roughly 76,000 clones, roughly 87% of them present only once. The sample comprised peripheral blood. These receptors were obtained from a man younger than 40 with acute or convalescent COVID-19.

J is TRBJ1-6 and V is TRBV28, with D possibly being TRBD1 (6 bases). V dropped 3 bases and J dropped 15 bases, with 15 bases sitting between them. Germline-derived CDR1 and CDR2 are MDHEN and SYDVKM. This CDR3 is built from 13 residues. The CDR3 region has the DNA TGTGCCAGCAGTTTCTCGACAGGTCGAAACCTCCACTTT. Protein sequence: CASSFSTGRNLHF.

This clone came up once. This chain links TRBV9 with TRBJ2-7; D call uncertain. The CDR3 has 13 residues. Per germline, CDR1 SGDLS and CDR2 YYNGEE. The germline V and J ends were trimmed by 4 bases and 6 bases, with 14 bases remaining between them. This CDR3 reads CASSPPQAPEQYF. The CDR3 coding sequence is TGTGCCAGCAGCCCTCCCCAAGCTCCCGAGCAGTACTTC.

This chain joins TRBV19 and TRBJ2-5, with D unclear. There are 13 residues in the CDR3. Deletions cut 9 bases from V and 4 bases from J, with 15 bases between. From germline, CDR1 is LNHDA and CDR2 SQIVND (reference sequence). CDR3 coding DNA: TGTGCCAGCTCGGTTGGTTTGGTAGAGACCCAGTACTTC. It is translated as CASSVGLVETQYF.

The CDR3 sequence: CASTRVPETDTQYF. The CDR3 nucleotides are TGTGCCAGCACCCGGGTCCCAGAGACAGATACGCAGTATTTT. This rearrangement joins TRBV6-5 to TRBJ2-3; no clear D gene. V shed 7 bases and J shed 3 bases, with 14 bases lying between them. Germline values: CDR1 MNHEY, CDR2 SVGAGI. The CDR3 has 14 amino acids.

V is TRBV5-1 and J is TRBJ2-3; D is uncertain. The CDR3 has 14 amino acids. Per the germline V gene, CDR1 is SGHRS and CDR2 is YFSETQ. V shed 3 bases and J shed 2 bases, with 10 bases lying between them. The CDR3: CASSSQTTTDTQYF. CDR3 nucleotides: TGCGCCAGCAGCTCCCAAACTACCACAGATACGCAGTATTTT.

This chain joins TRBV7-3 and TRBJ2-1, with 10 bases identical to TRBD2. V lost 3 bases and J lost 6; bases outside the gene matches: 8. The CDR3 has 16 amino acids. Germline CDR1 SGHTA, CDR2 FQGTGA. CDR3 amino acids: CASSFGSTSGLNEQFF. The CDR3 bases are TGTGCCAGCAGCTTTGGATCGACTAGCGGGCTCAATGAGCAGTTCTTC.

CDR3: CASSELIGQGRSGYTF. CDR3 coding DNA: TGTGCCAGCAGTGAATTAATTGGACAGGGACGGAGCGGCTACACCTTC. The chain combines TRBV6-1 with TRBJ1-2; 8 bases agree with TRBD1. Trimming took 2 bases from V and 8 from J; bases not matched to a gene: 13. The CDR3 is 16 residues long. In germline, CDR1 is MNHNS, CDR2 SASEGT.

The chain recombines TRBV19 with TRBJ2-3; 12 bases map to TRBD1. The CDR3 has 13 amino acids. Looked up from germline, CDR1 is LNHDA and CDR2 is SQIVND (reference sequence). V was clipped by 10 bases and J by 4 bases; unmatched bases: 3. The DNA for the CDR3 is TGTGCCACCGGGACAGGGGGCGCAGATACGCAGTATTTT. It translates to CATGTGGADTQYF. Based on the CDR3 plus reference TRBV19 and TRBJ2-3, the full variable domain is DGGITQSPKYLFRKEGQNVTLSCEQNLNHDAMYWYRQDPGQGLRLIYYSQIVNDFQKGDIAEGYSVSREKKESFPLTVTSAQKNPTAFYLCATGTGGADTQYFGPGTRLTVL.

Only a few counts were recorded for this clone. The rearrangement uses TRBV5-1 and TRBJ2-1; the match to TRBD2 covers 9 bases. Germline assignment: CDR1 SGHRS and CDR2 YFSETQ. This CDR3 spans 16 amino acids. V shed 2 bases, J shed 6 bases, and the junction held 9 bases outside the gene matches. The CDR3 coding sequence is TGCGCCAGCAGCTTCGGACTAGCGAAGGGGGGCAATGAGCAGTTCTTC. Residues: CASSFGLAKGGNEQFF. The full variable domain, completed using reference TRBV5-1 and TRBJ2-1, is KAGVTQTPRYLIKTRGQQVTLSCSPISGHRSVSWYQQTPGQGLQFLFEYFSETQRNKGNFPGRFSGRQFSNSRSEMNVSTLELGDSALYLCASSFGLAKGGNEQFFGPGTRLTVL.

The chain recombines TRBV24-1 with TRBJ1-1; TRBD1 aligns across 7 bases. The CDR3 loop spans 14 amino acids. Germline-derived CDR1 and CDR2 are KGHDR and SFDVKD. The ends lost 7 bases at V and 1 base at J; junction bases unmatched: 5. CDR3 region: CATRPGGSNTEAFF. For the CDR3, the DNA is TGTGCCACCAGACCAGGGGGGTCGAACACTGAAGCTTTCTTT.

This clone was counted once. This sequence joins TRBV19 and TRBJ2-7; 7 bases agree with TRBD2. The CDR3 is 15 amino acids. CDR1 and CDR2 (germline): LNHDA, SQIVND (reference sequence). V lost 0 bases and J lost 4; bases outside the gene matches: 6. The CDR3 nucleotides are TGTGCCAGTAGTATAGATAGTCGGGAGGTGTACGAGCAGTACTTC. It translates to CASSIDSREVYEQYF.

This chain links TRBV6-5 with TRBJ2-1, with D possibly being TRBD1 (6 bases). The CDR3 totals 13 residues. Germline CDR1 is MNHEY and CDR2 is SVGAGI. V was shortened by 6 bases and J by 8 bases, with 14 bases between the two germline ends. CDR3 DNA: TGTGCCAGCAGGCTACGTGGGGGCGATGAGCAGTTCTTC. Encoded protein: CASRLRGGDEQFF.

The chain carries TRBV3-1 (or the pseudogene TRBV3-2) and TRBJ2-5; the D is unclear. Per the germline V gene, CDR1 is LGHDT and CDR2 is YNNKEL (reference sequence). The CDR3 is 14 amino acids. The V and J ends lost 5 bases and 1 base respectively, with 11 bases between them. As DNA, the CDR3 is TGTGCCAGCAGCGCGACTCCTTCCCAAGAGACCCAGTACTTC. It yields the protein CASSATPSQETQYF.

V and J are TRBV29-1 and TRBJ2-7; 8 bases match TRBD2. The CDR3 covers 13 residues. J gave up 0 bases and V 6 bases, and 4 bases lay outside the gene matches. CDR1 and CDR2 (germline): SQVTM, ANQGSEA. The CDR3 DNA follows: TGCAGCGTCGCCGGGACTAGCTCCTACGAGCAGTACTTC. It translates to CSVAGTSSYEQYF.

V gene TRBV2 combines with J gene TRBJ2-3; 7 bases align to TRBD2. CDR1 is SNHLY, CDR2 FYNNEI, per germline. V trimming: 7 bases; J trimming: 7 bases; junction bases outside the gene matches: 11. The CDR3 runs 14 residues. The CDR3: CASKEGGSTNTQYF. CDR3 sequence (DNA): TGTGCCAGCAAGGAGGGAGGGTCCACGAATACGCAGTATTTT.

J is TRBJ2-1 and V is TRBV28, with 10 bases aligning to TRBD2. The ends lost 6 bases at V and 5 bases at J; junction bases unmatched: 7. The germline CDR1 and CDR2 sequences are MDHEN and SYDVKM. This CDR3 has 15 amino acids. CDR3 nucleotide sequence: TGTGCCAGCAGACCAGCGGGAGGGCCCCACAATGAGCAGTTCTTC. Amino acid sequence: CASRPAGGPHNEQFF.

The chain couples TRBV7-2 to TRBJ1-5; a possible D gene is TRBD1 (5 bases). Trimming shortened V by 0 bases and J by 0 bases, and 9 bases separated the two germline ends. CDR3 length: 16 residues. Germline V gene data show CDR1 as SGHTA and CDR2 as FQGNSA. In nucleotides, the CDR3 is TGTGCCAGCAGCTTAGCAGGGGCCTATAGCAATCAGCCCCAGCATTTT. Translation: CASSLAGAYSNQPQHF. Looking up the rest from reference TRBV7-2 and TRBJ1-5 gives the full variable domain: GAGVSQSPSNKVTEKGKDVELRCDPISGHTALYWYRQSLGQGLEFLIYFQGNSAPDKSGLPSDRFSAERTGGSVSTLTIQRTQQEDSAVYLCASSLAGAYSNQPQHFGDGTRLSIL.

The V and J genes are TRBV28 and TRBJ2-5, with 9 bases matching TRBD2. The CDR3 spans 16 residues. CDR1 and CDR2 (germline): MDHEN, SYDVKM. The junction had 7 bases not matched to a gene; V was cut back by 5 bases and J by 0 bases. CDR3 region: CASSPHSGSNQETQYF. Here the CDR3 DNA reads TGTGCCAGCAGTCCTCATAGCGGGAGCAACCAAGAGACCCAGTACTTC. Based on the CDR3 plus reference TRBV28 and TRBJ2-5, the full variable domain is DVKVTQSSRYLVKRTGEKVFLECVQDMDHENMFWYRQDPGLGLRLIYFSYDVKMKEKGDIPEGYSVSREKKERFSLILESASTNQTSMYLCASSPHSGSNQETQYFGPGTRLLVL.

This clone came up once. The same CDR3 is also encoded by other DNA sequences in this sample. The CDR3 is CASSSGLAGGGDTQYF. The CDR3 nucleotides are TGTGCCAGCAGCTCCGGGCTAGCGGGAGGAGGAGATACGCAGTATTTT. The chain uses TRBV7-3 and TRBJ2-3; 11 nucleotides match TRBD2. The CDR3 is 16 amino acids. Trimming took 4 bases from V and 5 from J; bases not matched to a gene: 8. The germline V gene has CDR1 SGHTA and CDR2 FQGTGA.

The chain combines TRBV27 with TRBJ2-7, with D perhaps matching TRBD1 (5 bases). The CDR3 is 11 amino acids. Trimming pared 4 bases from V and 5 bases from J, leaving 6 bases between. In germline, CDR1 is MNHEY, CDR2 SMNVEV (reference sequence). The CDR3: CASSSGHEQYF. The CDR3 DNA is TGTGCCAGCAGTTCAGGGCACGAGCAGTACTTC.

In its sample, this clone was seen once. V gene TRBV7-2 combines with J gene TRBJ2-7; 16 positions agree with TRBD2. The CDR3 is made up of 16 amino acids. The trim removed 5 bases at V and 6 bases at J, leaving 7 bases unmatched. Germline V gene lookup returns CDR1 SGHTA and CDR2 FQGNSA. CDR3 sequence (DNA): TGTGCCAGCAGCCCCCTTGGGACTAGCGGGAGGGGCGAGCAGTACTTC. Encoded protein: CASSPLGTSGRGEQYF.